This T cell receptor (beta chain) came from a study of blood T cell repertoires in COVID-19. Per the authors' pipeline: From reference gene primer amplification, estimates of nucleated cell counts were derived. The data were produced by immunoSEQ multiplex PCR, yet TCRdb's version contains in-frame clones alone and is incomplete. The V and J calls and clone size come from that table; D and trimming were worked out from the DNA. This repertoire shows approximately 190,000 clones, more than 70% found once; its top ten account for about 6.8%. The CDR3 length is 17 residues. J gave up 5 bases and V 4 bases, and 9 bases lay outside the gene matches. Germline loops: CDR1 SGHRS, CDR2 YFSETQ.

Sequencing used peripheral blood. The chain uses TRBV5-1 and TRBJ2-5, with TRBD2 matching 15 bases. The clonotype comes from a woman aged 40-49 years who had recovered from COVID-19. This chain's CDR3 is CASSPRTSGRAGETQYF. CDR3 in DNA: TGCGCCAGCAGCCCGAGGACTAGCGGGAGGGCCGGGGAGACCCAGTACTTC. The variable domain in full, completed from reference TRBV5-1 and TRBJ2-5, reads KAGVTQTPRYLIKTRGQQVTLSCSPISGHRSVSWYQQTPGQGLQFLFEYFSETQRNKGNFPGRFSGRQFSNSRSEMNVSTLELGDSALYLCASSPRTSGRAGETQYFGPGTRLLVL.